The 23 T cell receptor beta chains below were found in one sample sequenced in a study of T cell repertoires in cytomegalovirus infection. TCRdb re-called the reads through MiXCR, storing one row per CDR3 protein. The sample lists around 530,000 distinct CDR3 sequences, about 26% occurring once. The sequenced sample consisted of PBMCs. The receptors were sampled from a human donor in good health (CMV status not recorded). Some clones in this sample may be carry-over from other donors' samples.

The rearrangement joins TRBV4-3 to TRBJ1-2; D is possibly TRBD1 (5 bases). CDR1 is LGHNA, CDR2 YSLEER, per germline. The CDR3 extends over 15 amino acids. Trimming removed 3 bases from V and 3 bases from J, with 14 bases in between. The CDR3 region is CASSHDPGRDYGYTF. CDR3 DNA sequence: TGCGCCAGCAGCCATGACCCGGGACGGGACTATGGCTACACCTTC.

This clonotype occurred a few times. J is TRBJ2-3 and V is TRBV10-3; D is possibly TRBD2 (6 bases). CDR1 and CDR2 (germline): ENHRY, SYGVKD. V was trimmed by 7 bases and J by 2 bases, leaving 10 bases between them. This CDR3 contains 13 residues. The CDR3 is CAIMGTSTDTQYF. As DNA, the CDR3 is TGTGCCATCATGGGGACTTCCACAGATACGCAGTATTTT.

This rearrangement joins TRBV27 to TRBJ2-7, with TRBD2 matching over 12 bases. The CDR3 has 17 amino acids. With V trimmed by 1 base and J by 4 bases, 8 bases remained unmatched. Germline V CDR1 and CDR2: MNHEY, SMNVEV (reference sequence). The CDR3 coding sequence is TGTGCCAGCAGTTTATTCCCTCTAGCGGGAGGGAAATACGAGCAGTACTTC. Translation gives CASSLFPLAGGKYEQYF.

The chain couples TRBV7-8 to TRBJ2-7; 8 bases match TRBD1. Germline lookup yields CDR1 SGHVS and CDR2 FQNEAQ. The CDR3 spans 14 residues. Unmatched junction bases numbered 8, after V lost 5 bases and J lost 5 bases. The CDR3 sequence: CASSPGQGNHEQYV. CDR3 sequence (DNA): TGTGCCAGCAGCCCCGGACAGGGCAACCACGAGCAGTACGTC.

J is TRBJ2-5 and V is TRBV5-4, with D possibly being TRBD2 (7 bases). V lost 0 bases and J 5 bases, leaving 17 bases between the germline ends. CDR1 is SGHNT and CDR2 is YYREEE in the germline V gene (reference sequence). The CDR3 covers 16 residues. CDR3 nucleotides: TGTGCCAGCAGCTTGGTGGCGGGAGCAGGGGCGGAGACCCAGTACTTC. Encoded protein: CASSLVAGAGAETQYF.

The chain is built from TRBV7-4 and TRBJ2-3; possibly TRBD1 for D (6 bases). The CDR3 is 14 residues long. Trimming took off 6 bases at V and 2 bases at J, with 12 bases between the two ends. Germline loops: CDR1 SGHVT, CDR2 SQSDAQ. The CDR3 reads CASRQRQDTDTQYF. In DNA form, the CDR3 reads TGTGCCAGCAGACAGAGACAGGACACAGATACGCAGTATTTT.

Only a few counts were recorded for this clonotype. CDR3 in amino acids: CATSSPWGGLETQYF. The CDR3 coding sequence is TGTGCCACCAGCAGCCCTTGGGGAGGGCTAGAGACCCAGTACTTC. The J gene is TRBJ2-5, the V gene TRBV15, with 7 nucleotides matching TRBD2. The CDR3 has 15 amino acids. Unmatched junction bases numbered 8, after V lost 3 bases and J lost 4 bases. Per germline, CDR1 LNHNV and CDR2 YYDKDF (reference sequence).

This clonotype was seen a handful of times. The chain joins TRBV7-6 to TRBJ1-6; D gene unclear. CDR1 and CDR2 (germline): SGHVS, FNYEAQ. The V end lost 3 bases, the J end lost 0 bases, and 9 bases lay between the germline ends. CDR3 length equals 16 residues. The CDR3 region is CASSLDPSSYNSPLHF. The CDR3 bases are TGTGCCAGCAGCTTGGACCCAAGCTCCTATAATTCACCCCTCCACTTT.

This clonotype was observed a handful of times. The chain is built from TRBV5-1 and TRBJ2-3, with TRBD2 matching 8 bases. The CDR3 loop spans 16 amino acids. CDR1 and CDR2 from the germline V gene are SGHRS and YFSETQ. J gave up 2 bases and V 0 bases, and 5 bases lay outside the gene matches. CDR3 protein: CASSLGRAGVTDTQYF. In nucleotides, the CDR3 is TGCGCCAGCAGCTTGGGTCGAGCGGGAGTCACAGATACGCAGTATTTT.

A few counts support this clonotype. J is TRBJ2-2 and V is TRBV27; D gene ambiguous. V was clipped by 0 bases and J by 11 bases, with 13 bases between them. Germline V gene sequence: CDR1 MNHEY, CDR2 SMNVEV (reference sequence). The CDR3 has 14 residues. This CDR3 reads CASSLSPPGPELFF. DNA for the CDR3: TGTGCCAGCAGTTTATCCCCCCCGGGCCCAGAGCTGTTTTTT.

This clonotype was counted only a few times. The CDR3 coding sequence is TGCGCCAGCAGTGAGGAGGGAGCCCCGCCGTCGGCGCAGTATTTT. This gives the protein CASSEEGAPPSAQYF. This chain connects TRBV10-2 to TRBJ2-3; D is possibly TRBD2 (5 bases). This CDR3 region has 15 residues. Germline CDR1 WSHSY, CDR2 SAAADI. V shed 2 bases and J shed 10 bases, with 19 bases lying between them.

This clonotype was seen a handful of times. The junction does not match germline at one end; this may be a read error. CDR3 sequence: CASSPQGEIQETQYF. DNA for the CDR3: TGTGCCAGCTCACCACAAGGAGAAATCCAAGAGACCCAGTATTTC. The genes are TRBV18 and TRBJ2-5; D gene uncertain. Germline V CDR1 and CDR2: KGHSH, LQKENI. The CDR3 spans 15 residues.

This clonotype was seen only a few times. This sequence joins TRBV28 and TRBJ1-3; D gene uncertain. V lost 9 bases, J lost 2 bases, and 8 bases lay in between. The CDR3 has 12 residues. CDR1 is MDHEN, CDR2 SYDVKM, per germline. CDR3 DNA sequence: TGTGCCAGTTTGACTCCTGGAAACACCATATATTTT. Translating it yields CASLTPGNTIYF. Full variable domain (remainder filled in from reference TRBV28 and TRBJ1-3): DVKVTQSSRYLVKRTGEKVFLECVQDMDHENMFWYRQDPGLGLRLIYFSYDVKMKEKGDIPEGYSVSREKKERFSLILESASTNQTSMYLCASLTPGNTIYFGEGSWLTVV.

This clonotype showed up just a few times. The V gene is TRBV6-5, the J gene TRBJ2-1; 12 bases are a match to TRBD2. V dropped 2 bases and J dropped 6; count of bases not matched to a gene: 5. In germline, CDR1 is MNHEY, CDR2 SVGAGI. This CDR3 is 16 amino acids long. The CDR3 is CASSYPTSGSINEQFF. In nucleotides, the CDR3 is TGTGCCAGCAGTTACCCGACTAGCGGGAGTATCAATGAGCAGTTCTTC.

V usage is TRBV7-2 and J usage is TRBJ1-4, with D tentatively TRBD1 (5 bases). The CDR3 sequence is 15 residues long. Trimming removed 5 bases at V and 5 bases at J, with 15 bases between. Germline-derived CDR1 and CDR2 are SGHTA and FQGNSA. Written as DNA, the CDR3 is TGTGCCAGCAGCCCGCAGCCGGGACCGAATGAAAAACTGTTTTTT. Its translation: CASSPQPGPNEKLFF.

In this sample, this clonotype turned up many times. The V gene is TRBV7-2, the J gene TRBJ2-1; the D gene could be TRBD1 or TRBD2 (5 bases each). CDR1 SGHTA and CDR2 FQGNSA come from the germline V gene. The CDR3 sequence is 14 residues long. V was trimmed by 4 bases and J by 5 bases, leaving 12 bases between them. The CDR3 loop is CASSWSGTDNEQFF. CDR3 bases: TGTGCCAGCAGCTGGTCCGGGACGGACAATGAGCAGTTCTTC.

This rearrangement joins TRBV5-6 to TRBJ2-1; 9 nucleotides match TRBD1. After removal of 2 bases from V and 6 bases from J, the junction contained 9 bases not matched to a gene. The CDR3 runs 16 residues. Germline V gene sequence: CDR1 SGHDT, CDR2 YYEEEE. As DNA, the CDR3 is TGTGCCAGCAGCTTACTTTCCGGGACAGGGATCAATGAGCAGTTCTTC. Its protein product is CASSLLSGTGINEQFF.

This clonotype was detected many times. The chain links TRBV6-2 or TRBV6-3 to TRBJ2-3, with D possibly TRBD2 on 6 matching bases. The CDR3 covers 15 residues. Germline V gene lookup returns CDR1 MNHEY and CDR2 SVGEGT. Trimming removed 6 bases at V and 5 bases at J, with 18 bases between. The CDR3, as DNA: TGTGCCAGCAGATCCGGGAGCCCCGGGGGAGATACGCAGTATTTT. Its protein is CASRSGSPGGDTQYF.

A few counts support this clonotype. This chain links TRBV2 with TRBJ2-5, with 8 bases that match TRBD1. The CDR3 contains 14 residues. The germline gives CDR1 SNHLY, CDR2 FYNNEI. V trimming: 6 bases; J trimming: 5 bases; junction bases outside the gene matches: 8. CDR3 nucleotide sequence: TGTGCCAGCAGCGCGGGACAGGCTGGGGAGACCCAGTACTTC. It yields the protein CASSAGQAGETQYF.

This clonotype was observed a handful of times. The CDR3 DNA follows: TGTGCCACAACCCAAGGGGGGGGAAGCAATCAGCCCCAGCATTTT. It codes for CATTQGGGSNQPQHF. The J gene is TRBJ1-5, the V gene TRBV6-1; D is possibly TRBD1 (6 bases). Trimming cost V 10 bases and J 1 base, with 17 bases left between them. The CDR3 is made up of 15 amino acids. The germline CDR1 and CDR2 sequences are MNHNS and SASEGT.

This clonotype has only a few counts. CDR3 DNA sequence: TGTGCCAGCAGTTTTTACCAGCGGGAGACGAATGAGCAGTTCTTC. This gives the protein CASSFYQRETNEQFF. The V gene is TRBV12-3 or TRBV12-4, the J gene TRBJ2-1, with 8 nucleotides matching TRBD2. CDR3 size: 15 residues. Unmatched junction bases numbered 8, after V lost 3 bases and J lost 7 bases.

This clonotype showed up many times. The chain is built from TRBV7-8 and TRBJ2-1; perhaps TRBD2 as D (5 bases). The V gene's germline CDR1 is SGHVS and CDR2 FQNEAQ. V shed 1 base and J shed 5 bases, with 12 bases lying between them. CDR3 size: 15 residues. CDR3 sequence reads: CASSLVVDFNNEQFF. The CDR3 nucleotides are TGTGCCAGCAGCTTAGTCGTGGACTTTAACAATGAGCAGTTCTTC.

There are many counts of this clonotype. The V gene is TRBV7-2, the J gene TRBJ1-2, with D uncertain. The CDR3 contains 13 residues. The germline V and J ends were trimmed by 0 bases and 4 bases, with 6 bases remaining between them. Germline V CDR1 and CDR2: SGHTA, FQGNSA. This CDR3 is CASSLAWGYGYTF. Written as DNA, the CDR3 is TGTGCCAGCAGCTTAGCGTGGGGCTATGGCTACACCTTC.